This is a list of T cell receptor beta chains from one sample in a study of regulatory T cells in long-lasting Graves disease. MiXCR, run by TCRdb on the multiplex PCR reads, gives a single entry per CDR3 protein. The data contain about 470,000 distinct CDR3 sequences, around 20% of them singletons. The specimen was peripheral blood mononuclear cells (PBMCs), collected when the disease was refractory, from a patient treated with antithyroid drugs. All receptors derive from a female donor with Graves disease. Both conserved end residues are part of each CDR3. Fields, in order: V gene, J gene, CDR3 protein.

v_call: TRBV20-1; j_call: TRBJ2-7; cdr3_aa: CSASNLDVYEQYF
v_call: TRBV6-2/TRBV6-3; j_call: TRBJ2-2; cdr3_aa: CASREGGWSGGLTGELFF
v_call: TRBV7-9; j_call: TRBJ2-7; cdr3_aa: CASSFPSNPGRQYF
v_call: TRBV20-1; j_call: TRBJ1-5; cdr3_aa: CSARGQPNQPQHF
v_call: TRBV20-1; j_call: TRBJ2-7; cdr3_aa: CSALPSGTSSYEQYF
v_call: TRBV14; j_call: TRBJ1-1; cdr3_aa: CASSQGSFTEAFF
v_call: TRBV29-1; j_call: TRBJ2-7; cdr3_aa: CSVETNYEQYF
v_call: TRBV28; j_call: TRBJ1-2; cdr3_aa: CASSDLHQGNGYTF
v_call: TRBV27; j_call: TRBJ2-7; cdr3_aa: CASRLAGPYEQYF
v_call: TRBV9; j_call: TRBJ1-1; cdr3_aa: CASSADRHTEAFF
v_call: TRBV12-3/TRBV12-4; j_call: TRBJ2-7; cdr3_aa: CASSLGDRTSSNYEQYF
v_call: TRBV20-1; j_call: TRBJ2-5; cdr3_aa: CSARQVQETQYF
v_call: TRBV2; j_call: TRBJ2-7; cdr3_aa: CASSEARGSYEQYF
v_call: TRBV5-1; j_call: TRBJ1-6; cdr3_aa: CASSLDQKDNSPLHF
v_call: TRBV7-8; j_call: TRBJ1-2; cdr3_aa: CASRLTGPRTSYTF
v_call: TRBV28; j_call: TRBJ2-2; cdr3_aa: CASSPGTELSTGELFF
v_call: TRBV4-1; j_call: TRBJ1-2; cdr3_aa: CASSQELDGGIYGYTF
v_call: TRBV6-5; j_call: TRBJ1-5; cdr3_aa: CASSYRTEGTQHF
v_call: TRBV28; j_call: TRBJ2-2; cdr3_aa: CASSVGGLNTGELFF
v_call: TRBV25-1; j_call: TRBJ2-7; cdr3_aa: CASSESPGSEQYF
v_call: TRBV6-5; j_call: TRBJ1-1; cdr3_aa: CASSYSKGAEAFF
v_call: TRBV4-3; j_call: TRBJ2-1; cdr3_aa: CASSQDKLNLAGRSNEQFF
v_call: TRBV28; j_call: TRBJ1-5; cdr3_aa: CASSFPDRGGNQPQHF
v_call: TRBV25-1; j_call: TRBJ1-3; cdr3_aa: CASSESGGGNTIYF
v_call: TRBV28; j_call: TRBJ2-2; cdr3_aa: CASSYSNIQGAGELFF
v_call: TRBV7-2; j_call: TRBJ2-7; cdr3_aa: CASSRVRARVNEQYF
v_call: TRBV28; j_call: TRBJ2-7; cdr3_aa: CASSISGRSHEQYF
v_call: TRBV7-2; j_call: TRBJ2-7; cdr3_aa: CASSLEGITVWQYF
v_call: TRBV3-1; j_call: TRBJ2-7; cdr3_aa: CASSQVPSGTGEQYF
v_call: TRBV11-2; j_call: TRBJ1-4; cdr3_aa: CASSFQGNPNEKLFF
v_call: TRBV24-1; j_call: TRBJ2-3; cdr3_aa: CATSDLQGTTTDTQYF
v_call: TRBV2; j_call: TRBJ2-3; cdr3_aa: CASSSTSTDTQYF
v_call: TRBV7-9; j_call: TRBJ2-7; cdr3_aa: CASSDFVAGGPWEQYF
v_call: TRBV30; j_call: TRBJ1-1; cdr3_aa: CAWTRTGLNTEAFF
v_call: TRBV6-1; j_call: TRBJ2-7; cdr3_aa: CASSRQGFTYEQYF
v_call: TRBV6-2/TRBV6-3; j_call: TRBJ1-2; cdr3_aa: CASSFRGGDYGYTF
v_call: TRBV2; j_call: TRBJ1-6; cdr3_aa: CASRPLLGNSPLHF
v_call: TRBV3-1; j_call: TRBJ2-1; cdr3_aa: CASSQDVRTGEQFF
v_call: TRBV2; j_call: TRBJ2-2; cdr3_aa: CASSPNFGGELFF
v_call: TRBV6-4; j_call: TRBJ2-2; cdr3_aa: CASSDRDRGLGGELFF
v_call: TRBV15; j_call: TRBJ1-2; cdr3_aa: CATSSSERWTEGYTF
v_call: TRBV30; j_call: TRBJ2-5; cdr3_aa: CAWSRNRGETQYF
v_call: TRBV7-8; j_call: TRBJ1-4; cdr3_aa: CASSLAGGREPEKLFF
v_call: TRBV11-2; j_call: TRBJ1-5; cdr3_aa: CASSRRGGSNQPQHF
v_call: TRBV4-3; j_call: TRBJ2-2; cdr3_aa: CASSYTPNTGELFF
v_call: TRBV7-8; j_call: TRBJ2-7; cdr3_aa: CASSEGQGNEQYF
v_call: TRBV7-7; j_call: TRBJ2-5; cdr3_aa: CASSVILSAQETQYF
v_call: TRBV5-4; j_call: TRBJ2-7; cdr3_aa: CASSLGRKSPYEQYF
v_call: TRBV6-1; j_call: TRBJ2-5; cdr3_aa: CASTPVGGIQETQYF
v_call: TRBV6-2/TRBV6-3; j_call: TRBJ2-7; cdr3_aa: CASSYRGDSSEQYF
v_call: TRBV4-2; j_call: TRBJ1-5; cdr3_aa: CASSQGAGQGQPQHF
v_call: TRBV30; j_call: TRBJ1-2; cdr3_aa: CAWSRDSIDYGYTF
v_call: TRBV28; j_call: TRBJ2-7; cdr3_aa: CASSFRRAGWGSGYEQYF
v_call: TRBV29-1; j_call: TRBJ2-5; cdr3_aa: CSVAGGGRETQYF
v_call: TRBV11-2; j_call: TRBJ1-5; cdr3_aa: CASSLGGRDDQHF
v_call: TRBV28; j_call: TRBJ1-2; cdr3_aa: CASSLVMGASDYGYTF
v_call: TRBV10-3; j_call: TRBJ2-7; cdr3_aa: CAIKEAGEQYF
v_call: TRBV7-9; j_call: TRBJ2-5; cdr3_aa: CASSLGTGAARETQYF
v_call: TRBV12-3/TRBV12-4; j_call: TRBJ1-4; cdr3_aa: CASRPATGSREKLFF